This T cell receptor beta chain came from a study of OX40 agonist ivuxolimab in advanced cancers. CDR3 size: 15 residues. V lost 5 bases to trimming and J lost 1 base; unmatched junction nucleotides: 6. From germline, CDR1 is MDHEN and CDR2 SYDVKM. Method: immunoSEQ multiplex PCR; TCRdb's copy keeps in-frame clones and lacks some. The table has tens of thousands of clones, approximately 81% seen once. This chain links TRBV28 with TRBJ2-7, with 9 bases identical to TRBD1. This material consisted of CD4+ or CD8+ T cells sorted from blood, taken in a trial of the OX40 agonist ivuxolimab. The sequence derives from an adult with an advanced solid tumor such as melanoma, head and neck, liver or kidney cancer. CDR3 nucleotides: TGTGCCAGCAGTCCCTACGGGACAGGGTCCTACGAGCAGTACTTC. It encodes CASSPYGTGSYEQYF.